The 20 T cell receptor beta chains listed next were all sequenced from one sample in a study of cytomegalovirus exposure and HLA in healthy donors. TCRdb's table, derived via immunoSEQ multiplex PCR, lists solely in-frame clones and lacks some. The data hold 180,000 or so clones, with about 86% observed a single time. Sequenced: PBMCs. These receptors all stem from a woman aged 25 to 39 in good health and CMV-seronegative.

The chain combines TRBV5-1 with TRBJ2-1; 11 nucleotides match TRBD2. The CDR3 has 16 residues. Germline CDR1 and CDR2: SGHRS and YFSETQ. V trimming: 4 bases; J trimming: 9 bases; junction bases outside the gene matches: 12. Here the CDR3 DNA reads TGCGCCAGCAGCCCCGGCCTAACTAGCGGGGGTGCTGAGCAGTTCTTC. Protein product: CASSPGLTSGGAEQFF. The full variable domain, in which reference TRBV5-1 and TRBJ2-1 provide the parts outside the CDR3, is KAGVTQTPRYLIKTRGQQVTLSCSPISGHRSVSWYQQTPGQGLQFLFEYFSETQRNKGNFPGRFSGRQFSNSRSEMNVSTLELGDSALYLCASSPGLTSGGAEQFFGPGTRLTVL.

The chain combines TRBV15 with TRBJ2-5; the match to TRBD2 covers 7 bases. CDR3 length: 13 residues. The ends lost 5 bases at V and 5 bases at J; junction bases unmatched: 5. CDR1 LNHNV and CDR2 YYDKDF come from the germline V gene (reference sequence). The CDR3 coding sequence is TGTGCCACCAGCGGGGGGGGTTTCGAGACCCAGTACTTC. Residues: CATSGGGFETQYF.

This clone has a handful of counts. V and J are TRBV29-1 and TRBJ2-5; TRBD1 aligns across 8 bases. Unmatched junction bases numbered 1, after V lost 6 bases and J lost 1 base. The CDR3 spans 12 residues. Germline V gives CDR1 SQVTM, CDR2 ANQGSEA. The chain's CDR3 is CSVGQGQETQYF. The CDR3 region has the DNA TGCAGCGTAGGACAGGGCCAAGAGACCCAGTACTTC. The full variable domain, completed using reference TRBV29-1 and TRBJ2-5, is SAVISQKPSRDICQRGTSLTIQCQVDSQVTMMFWYRQQPGQSLTLIATANQGSEATYESGFVIDKFPISRPNLTFSTLTVSNMSPEDSSIYLCSVGQGQETQYFGPGTRLLVL.

This chain uses TRBV18 with TRBJ2-2; tentatively, D is TRBD1 (5 bases). CDR1 is KGHSH, CDR2 LQKENI, per germline. Deletions cut 6 bases from V and 5 bases from J, with 10 bases between. CDR3 size: 13 residues. The CDR3 sequence is CASSPQGTGELFF. The DNA of the CDR3 is TGTGCCAGCTCCCCCCAGGGTACCGGGGAGCTGTTTTTT. Combining the CDR3 with reference TRBV18 and TRBJ2-2 gives the whole variable domain NAGVMQNPRHLVRRRGQEARLRCSPMKGHSHVYWYRQLPEEGLKFMVYLQKENIIDESGMPKERFSAEFPKEGPSILRIQQVVRGDSAAYFCASSPQGTGELFFGEGSRLTVL.

This sequence joins TRBV9 and TRBJ2-2; 9 bases align to TRBD2. The CDR3 length is 14 residues. Germline CDR1 SGDLS, CDR2 YYNGEE. After removal of 4 bases from V and 5 bases from J, the junction contained 3 bases not matched to a gene. In nucleotides, the CDR3 is TGTGCCAGCAGCACGAGCGGGGGGACCGGGGAGCTGTTTTTT. Residues: CASSTSGGTGELFF.

As for this clone: At the DNA level, this CDR3 is encoded by other sequences in the same sample as well. The chain carries TRBV18 and TRBJ2-1; D gene unclear. The CDR3 length is 12 residues. The germline V gene has CDR1 KGHSH and CDR2 LQKENI. V gave up 3 bases and J gave up 6 bases, with 6 bases separating them. The CDR3 is CASSPYSNEQFF. The CDR3 coding sequence is TGTGCCAGCTCACCGTACAGCAATGAGCAGTTCTTC.

The chain recombines TRBV2 with TRBJ2-2, with D possibly TRBD1 on 6 matching bases. This CDR3 spans 12 amino acids. V was clipped by 10 bases and J by 4 bases, with 10 bases between them. Per germline, CDR1 SNHLY and CDR2 FYNNEI. The CDR3 bases are TGTGCCAACGTACAGGGCACCGGGGAGCTGTTTTTT. Protein product: CANVQGTGELFF.

V and J are TRBV19 and TRBJ2-3, with D unresolved. Germline assignment: CDR1 LNHDA and CDR2 SQIVND (reference sequence). Trimming took off 3 bases at V and 1 base at J, with 14 bases between the two ends. The CDR3 totals 16 residues. In nucleotides, the CDR3 is TGTGCCAGTAGTATTTTCGGCGACACAGGCACAGATACGCAGTATTTT. Its protein is CASSIFGDTGTDTQYF.

The CDR3 is CASSQARLPEKLFF. Written as DNA, the CDR3 is TGTGCCAGCAGCCAGGCACGTTTGCCCGAAAAACTGTTTTTT. The V and J genes are TRBV4-2 and TRBJ1-4; no reliable D call. Germline CDR1 reads LGHNA; CDR2 reads YNFKEQ. V gave up 3 bases and J gave up 8 bases, with 13 bases separating them. CDR3 size: 14 residues.

Points on this clone: Other DNA sequences in this specimen translate into the identical CDR3. V is TRBV5-1 and J is TRBJ2-1; 8 nucleotides match TRBD2. The junction had 3 bases not matched to a gene; V was cut back by 3 bases and J by 4 bases. Germline values: CDR1 SGHRS, CDR2 YFSETQ. The CDR3 is 14 residues long. The CDR3 sequence: CASSSSGGYNEQFF. CDR3 nucleotides: TGCGCCAGCAGCTCCTCGGGGGGGTACAATGAGCAGTTCTTC.

This rearrangement joins TRBV5-1 to TRBJ2-2, with D possibly TRBD1 on 6 matching bases. CDR3 size: 17 residues. Germline V gene data show CDR1 as SGHRS and CDR2 as YFSETQ. Trimming took 0 bases from V and 7 from J, leaving 19 bases between them. CDR3 residues: CASSLVWGRTTDGELFF. The DNA for the CDR3 is TGCGCCAGCAGCTTGGTCTGGGGGCGGACCACCGACGGGGAGCTGTTTTTT.

V usage is TRBV2 and J usage is TRBJ1-1; the D is unclear. The germline CDR1 and CDR2 sequences are SNHLY and FYNNEI. The CDR3 consists of 15 residues. V lost 4 bases, J lost 4 bases, and 16 bases lay in between. Written as DNA, the CDR3 is TGTGCCAGCAGTGGTGTTTCCGGGGAACTCACTGAAGCTTTCTTT. It codes for CASSGVSGELTEAFF.

CDR3 bases: TGTGCCTGGAGGAGCGTGGACTTACTTAAGGACTATGGCTACACCTTC. It yields the protein CAWRSVDLLKDYGYTF. This chain uses TRBV30 with TRBJ1-2; D not resolved. Per the germline V gene, CDR1 is GTSNPN and CDR2 is SVGIG (reference sequence). The CDR3 runs to 16 residues. Deletions cut 3 bases from V and 3 bases from J, with 20 bases between.

The rearrangement joins TRBV6-6 to TRBJ1-4, with D unclear. Germline CDR1 is MNHNY and CDR2 is SVGAGI (reference sequence). The CDR3 contains 16 residues. Between the trimmed V and J ends, which lost 5 bases and 0 bases, there was a span of 13 bases. The CDR3 coding sequence is TGTGCCAGCAGTCCCCCGGAGGCTCCAACTAATGAAAAACTGTTTTTT. Protein sequence: CASSPPEAPTNEKLFF.

The chain has TRBV27 and TRBJ2-7; 13 nucleotides line up with TRBD2. Trimming at V came to 5 bases and at J to 3 bases, leaving 4 bases not matched to a gene. The CDR3 spans 15 residues. Germline V gene data show CDR1 as MNHEY and CDR2 as SMNVEV (reference sequence). For the CDR3, the DNA is TGTGCCAGCAGTAGGACTAGCGGGGGTTACTACGAGCAGTACTTC. It codes for CASSRTSGGYYEQYF.

The CDR3 nucleotides are TGTGCCAGCAGTTACTCGAGTGCGAGTATCCACGAGCAGTACTTC. The encoded protein is CASSYSSASIHEQYF. This rearrangement joins TRBV6-5 to TRBJ2-7; no definite D call. Germline V gene sequence: CDR1 MNHEY, CDR2 SVGAGI. Trimming pared 0 bases from V and 5 bases from J, leaving 14 bases between. CDR3 length: 15 amino acids.

The genes are TRBV2 and TRBJ2-7; tentative D call: TRBD1 (6 bases). Deletions cut 1 base from V and 0 bases from J, with 13 bases between. There are 16 residues in the CDR3. The germline CDR1 and CDR2 sequences are SNHLY and FYNNEI. The CDR3 loop reads CASSEEVTGPSYEQYF. The CDR3 DNA follows: TGTGCCAGCAGTGAAGAAGTGACAGGACCCTCCTACGAGCAGTACTTC. Full variable domain (outside the CDR3, taken from reference TRBV2 and TRBJ2-7): EPEVTQTPSHQVTQMGQEVILRCVPISNHLYFYWYRQILGQKVEFLVSFYNNEISEKSEIFDDQFSVERPDGSNFTLKIRSTKLEDSAMYFCASSEEVTGPSYEQYFGPGTRLTVT.

This sequence joins TRBV15 and TRBJ1-1, with 10 bases matching TRBD1. The germline V gene has CDR1 LNHNV and CDR2 YYDKDF (reference sequence). The CDR3 consists of 19 residues. The ends lost 4 bases at V and 3 bases at J; junction bases unmatched: 17. CDR3 sequence (DNA): TGTGCCACCAGCAATGATTTGGTGGGACAGGGGTTGGGGGACACTGAAGCTTTCTTT. Translating it yields CATSNDLVGQGLGDTEAFF.

This clone has only one observation. V is TRBV4-1 and J is TRBJ1-5; D perhaps matches TRBD1 (5 bases). V was shortened by 2 bases and J by 3 bases, with 11 bases between the two germline ends. Germline V lookup: CDR1 MGHRA, CDR2 YSYEKL. The CDR3 has 15 amino acids. The CDR3 loop reads CASSQLGLTNQPQHF. The CDR3 DNA follows: TGCGCCAGCAGCCAATTGGGACTGACCAATCAGCCCCAGCATTTT.

This chain connects TRBV19 to TRBJ2-2; perhaps TRBD1 as D (6 bases). Germline V lookup: CDR1 LNHDA, CDR2 SQIVND (reference sequence). The CDR3 extends over 15 amino acids. V gave up 5 bases and J gave up 1 base, with 11 bases separating them. The CDR3 bases are TGTGCCAGTAGTTTCCGGACAGAGAACACCGGGGAGCTGTTTTTT. It codes for CASSFRTENTGELFF.